Listed below are T cell receptor beta chains from one sample, sequenced in a study of T-cell reconstitution after alpha-beta-depleted transplantation in children. Each CDR3 protein gets one entry after TCRdb re-called the PCR reads with MiXCR. The table has 450,000 to 700,000 distinct CDR3 sequences, 25% to 30% seen once. This material consisted of PBMCs, taken before TCRalphabeta/CD19-depleted stem cell transplant. The source is a boy under three years old with Wiskott-Aldrich syndrome, due to receive a stem cell transplant. The CDR3 runs from the conserved cysteine through the conserved F or W. The D gene is left open where the match is weak. Clone size is shown for a subset of rows, as once, few, many or a class of expanded clone.

V gene: TRBV12-3/TRBV12-4; CDR3 length: 15; clone size: -; J gene: TRBJ2-2; D gene: TRBD1; CDR3 DNA: TGTGCCAGCAGGCCTGACAGGGGGCGTCACCGGGAGCTGTTTTTT; CDR3 protein: CASRPDRGRHRELFF
V gene: TRBV5-1; CDR3 length: 15; clone size: -; J gene: TRBJ2-5; D gene: -; CDR3 DNA: TGCGCCAGCAGCGGAATCTACAGGGTTTTGGAGACCCAGTACTTC; CDR3 protein: CASSGIYRVLETQYF
V gene: TRBV2; CDR3 length: 16; clone size: -; J gene: TRBJ2-1; D gene: TRBD2; CDR3 DNA: TGTGCCAGCAGTGTAAGGGTCAGCGGGAGTTCCAATGAGCAGTTCTTC; CDR3 protein: CASSVRVSGSSNEQFF
V gene: TRBV29-1; CDR3 length: 14; clone size: -; J gene: TRBJ2-1; D gene: -; CDR3 DNA: TGCAGCGCTCCCAGTGTGGCTAGCGACAATGAGCAGTTCTTC; CDR3 protein: CSAPSVASDNEQFF
V gene: TRBV7-8; CDR3 length: 16; clone size: -; J gene: TRBJ2-7; D gene: TRBD2; CDR3 DNA: TGTGCCAGCAGCTTAGCGCTTCTAGCGGGAGGATACGAGCAGTACTTC; CDR3 protein: CASSLALLAGGYEQYF
V gene: TRBV27; CDR3 length: 15; clone size: -; J gene: TRBJ2-1; D gene: -; CDR3 DNA: TGTGCCAGCAGTTTGCCCTTTACAAGACAAAGGGAGCAGTTCTTC; CDR3 protein: CASSLPFTRQREQFF
V gene: TRBV7-9; CDR3 length: 14; clone size: few; J gene: TRBJ2-7; D gene: TRBD2; CDR3 DNA: TGTGCCAGCAGCGCGGGACTAGATGTGGGCGAGCAGTACTTC; CDR3 protein: CASSAGLDVGEQYF
V gene: TRBV10-3; CDR3 length: 13; clone size: once; J gene: TRBJ2-1; D gene: -; CDR3 DNA: TGTGCCATCAGTGGGGGTCCGTACAATGAGCAGTTCTTC; CDR3 protein: CAISGGPYNEQFF
V gene: TRBV2; CDR3 length: 14; clone size: -; J gene: TRBJ1-5; D gene: -; CDR3 DNA: TGTGCCAGCAGTGAACGGGGTAGCAATCAGCCCCAGCATTTT; CDR3 protein: CASSERGSNQPQHF
V gene: TRBV7-8; CDR3 length: 18; clone size: few; J gene: TRBJ2-3; D gene: -; CDR3 DNA: TGTGCCAGCAGCTTAACAAAACGGGTGGCAGGGGACCCAGATACGCAGTATTTT; CDR3 protein: CASSLTKRVAGDPDTQYF
V gene: TRBV27; CDR3 length: 15; clone size: -; J gene: TRBJ2-1; D gene: -; CDR3 DNA: TGTGCCAGCAGTCCCAACTGGGGCTCCTACAATGAGCAGTTCTTC; CDR3 protein: CASSPNWGSYNEQFF
V gene: TRBV29-1; CDR3 length: 15; clone size: -; J gene: TRBJ1-2; D gene: -; CDR3 DNA: TGCAGCGTTGGTTTAAGAGCAAGGGAAGAGTATGGCTACACCTTC; CDR3 protein: CSVGLRAREEYGYTF
V gene: TRBV6-1; CDR3 length: 15; clone size: few; J gene: TRBJ1-4; D gene: TRBD1; CDR3 DNA: TGTGCCAGCAGTGAAGCAGGGACAGCGAATGAAAAACTGTTTTTT; CDR3 protein: CASSEAGTANEKLFF
V gene: TRBV29-1; CDR3 length: 14; clone size: few; J gene: TRBJ2-1; D gene: TRBD1; CDR3 DNA: TGCAGGGTTTCGCGGACAGGGGGATACAATGAGCAGTTCTTC; CDR3 protein: CRVSRTGGYNEQFF
V gene: TRBV6-1; CDR3 length: 13; clone size: once; J gene: TRBJ1-5; D gene: -; CDR3 DNA: TGTGCCAGCAGTGCAGACCGAATACAGCCCCAGCATTTT; CDR3 protein: CASSADRIQPQHF
V gene: TRBV5-1; CDR3 length: 14; clone size: -; J gene: TRBJ1-2; D gene: TRBD1; CDR3 DNA: TGCGCCAGCAGCCAAAGGACAGGGGACTATGGCTACACCTTC; CDR3 protein: CASSQRTGDYGYTF
V gene: TRBV7-9; CDR3 length: 15; clone size: -; J gene: TRBJ2-2; D gene: TRBD1; CDR3 DNA: TGTGCCAGCAGCACGACAGGGGGCGCAACCGGGGAGCTGTTTTTT; CDR3 protein: CASSTTGGATGELFF
V gene: TRBV20-1; CDR3 length: 13; clone size: -; J gene: TRBJ2-1; D gene: -; CDR3 DNA: TGCAGTGCTGGAGAATCCGCGAACAATGAGCAGTTCTTC; CDR3 protein: CSAGESANNEQFF
V gene: TRBV6-1; CDR3 length: 13; clone size: -; J gene: TRBJ2-7; D gene: -; CDR3 DNA: TGTTCCAGCAAAGACAGGTACGGCTACGAGCAGTACTTC; CDR3 protein: CSSKDRYGYEQYF
V gene: TRBV3-1; CDR3 length: 14; clone size: once; J gene: TRBJ2-1; D gene: -; CDR3 DNA: TGTGCCAGCAGCCAGTCGGGAGTTTCAGGAGAGCAGTTCTTC; CDR3 protein: CASSQSGVSGEQFF
V gene: TRBV7-6; CDR3 length: 13; clone size: -; J gene: TRBJ2-3; D gene: -; CDR3 DNA: TGTGCCAGCAGCTTAGCGACGGCAGATACGCAGTATTTT; CDR3 protein: CASSLATADTQYF
V gene: TRBV28; CDR3 length: 13; clone size: few; J gene: TRBJ2-3; D gene: TRBD2; CDR3 DNA: TGTGCCAGCAGTTACGCGGGAGTACATACGCAGTATTTT; CDR3 protein: CASSYAGVHTQYF
V gene: TRBV20-1; CDR3 length: 15; clone size: -; J gene: TRBJ2-5; D gene: -; CDR3 DNA: TGCAGTGCGCACCCGCCTAAGGGAACCCAAGAGACCCAGTACTTC; CDR3 protein: CSAHPPKGTQETQYF
V gene: TRBV11-3; CDR3 length: 14; clone size: -; J gene: TRBJ2-7; D gene: -; CDR3 DNA: TGTGCCAGCAGCTTAGTCCAGCAGACCTACGAGCAGTACTTC; CDR3 protein: CASSLVQQTYEQYF
V gene: TRBV20-1; CDR3 length: 14; clone size: -; J gene: TRBJ1-5; D gene: -; CDR3 DNA: TGCAGTGCCCCTACTGCAGGGGCGGGGCAGCCCCAGCATTTT; CDR3 protein: CSAPTAGAGQPQHF
V gene: TRBV2; CDR3 length: 17; clone size: -; J gene: TRBJ2-4; D gene: TRBD2; CDR3 DNA: TGTGCCAGCAGAAGAAACTTTAGCGGGAGAACCAAAAACATTCAGTACTTC; CDR3 protein: CASRRNFSGRTKNIQYF
V gene: TRBV11-2; CDR3 length: 14; clone size: -; J gene: TRBJ2-1; D gene: TRBD1; CDR3 DNA: TGTGCCAGCAGCTTAACGACAGGGCCCAATGAGCAGTTCTTC; CDR3 protein: CASSLTTGPNEQFF
V gene: TRBV5-1; CDR3 length: 14; clone size: -; J gene: TRBJ1-1; D gene: -; CDR3 DNA: TGCGCCAGCAGCTTGGGGAGACCCTACACTGAAGCTTTCTTT; CDR3 protein: CASSLGRPYTEAFF
V gene: TRBV27; CDR3 length: 14; clone size: -; J gene: TRBJ2-1; D gene: -; CDR3 DNA: TGTGCCAGCAGTGGCAACAGGGTCGGGGATGAGCAGTTCTTC; CDR3 protein: CASSGNRVGDEQFF
V gene: TRBV5-1; CDR3 length: 14; clone size: few; J gene: TRBJ1-3; D gene: TRBD1; CDR3 DNA: TGCGCCAGCAGCTCCCGGGACAGCGGAAACACCATATATTTT; CDR3 protein: CASSSRDSGNTIYF
V gene: TRBV20-1; CDR3 length: 16; clone size: -; J gene: TRBJ2-1; D gene: TRBD2; CDR3 DNA: TGCAGTGCTAGAGGAGCCCCTAGCGGGAACTACAATGAGCAGTTCTTC; CDR3 protein: CSARGAPSGNYNEQFF
V gene: TRBV11-2; CDR3 length: 15; clone size: few; J gene: TRBJ1-1; D gene: -; CDR3 DNA: TGTGCCAGCAGCTCTGTTTACGAATTTAACACTGAAGCTTTCTTT; CDR3 protein: CASSSVYEFNTEAFF
V gene: TRBV5-1; CDR3 length: 16; clone size: few; J gene: TRBJ2-1; D gene: TRBD2; CDR3 DNA: TGCGCCAGCAGGTTGCTCGCGGGGGGCTCCTACAATGAGCAGTTCTTC; CDR3 protein: CASRLLAGGSYNEQFF
V gene: TRBV5-6; CDR3 length: 12; clone size: few; J gene: TRBJ2-3; D gene: -; CDR3 DNA: TGTGCCAGCAGTCGATACCGCGATACGCAGTATTTT; CDR3 protein: CASSRYRDTQYF
V gene: TRBV7-9; CDR3 length: 14; clone size: -; J gene: TRBJ1-2; D gene: -; CDR3 DNA: TGTGCCAGCAGCTTTGGACACCTCAGCGGGGGCTACACCTTC; CDR3 protein: CASSFGHLSGGYTF
V gene: TRBV3-1; CDR3 length: 13; clone size: -; J gene: TRBJ2-1; D gene: -; CDR3 DNA: TGTGCCAGCAGCCCAGTAGCGTACGCTGAGCAGTTCTTC; CDR3 protein: CASSPVAYAEQFF
V gene: TRBV29-1; CDR3 length: 12; clone size: -; J gene: TRBJ2-1; D gene: -; CDR3 DNA: TGCAGCGTTGAAGATCTCTCCAAGGAGCAGTTCTTC; CDR3 protein: CSVEDLSKEQFF
V gene: TRBV2; CDR3 length: 15; clone size: few; J gene: TRBJ1-4; D gene: TRBD1; CDR3 DNA: TGTGCCAGCGCCCGGGGCGGACAGGGGAATGAAAAACTGTTTTTT; CDR3 protein: CASARGGQGNEKLFF
V gene: TRBV7-2; CDR3 length: 15; clone size: -; J gene: TRBJ1-2; D gene: -; CDR3 DNA: TGTGCCAGCAGCCGAGCCCTTGGGGAAAGCTATGGCTACACCTTC; CDR3 protein: CASSRALGESYGYTF
V gene: TRBV19; CDR3 length: 16; clone size: -; J gene: TRBJ2-7; D gene: -; CDR3 DNA: TGTGCCAGTAGAAATACCCAGGGAAAGGCGTTCTACGAGCAGTACTTC; CDR3 protein: CASRNTQGKAFYEQYF
V gene: TRBV5-1; CDR3 length: 16; clone size: -; J gene: TRBJ2-7; D gene: TRBD2; CDR3 DNA: TGCGCCAGCAGCTTTTCCGGAGCGGGAGCGATCTACGAGCAGTACTTC; CDR3 protein: CASSFSGAGAIYEQYF
V gene: TRBV27; CDR3 length: 14; clone size: few; J gene: TRBJ2-3; D gene: -; CDR3 DNA: TGTGCCAGCAGTCGACAAAAGGCGGCAGATACGCAGTATTTT; CDR3 protein: CASSRQKAADTQYF
V gene: TRBV15; CDR3 length: 12; clone size: -; J gene: TRBJ1-5; D gene: -; CDR3 DNA: TGTGCCACCAGCGGATATTATCAGCCCCAGCATTTT; CDR3 protein: CATSGYYQPQHF
V gene: TRBV5-1; CDR3 length: 14; clone size: -; J gene: TRBJ2-3; D gene: TRBD2; CDR3 DNA: TGCGCCAGCAGCTTGGAAGCGGGAGTGGATACGCAGTATTTT; CDR3 protein: CASSLEAGVDTQYF
V gene: TRBV7-2; CDR3 length: 17; clone size: -; J gene: TRBJ2-6; D gene: -; CDR3 DNA: TGTGCCAGCAGCTTAGTTGCGGGAATCCCTGGGGCCAACGTCCTGACTTTC; CDR3 protein: CASSLVAGIPGANVLTF
V gene: TRBV5-1; CDR3 length: 16; clone size: -; J gene: TRBJ2-1; D gene: -; CDR3 DNA: TGCGCCAGCAGCACACCACAGGGCAGATCCTACAATGAGCAGTTCTTC; CDR3 protein: CASSTPQGRSYNEQFF
V gene: TRBV9; CDR3 length: 14; clone size: -; J gene: TRBJ2-5; D gene: -; CDR3 DNA: TGTGCCAGCAGCGTAGAGGGGCGGCGAGAGACCCAGTACTTC; CDR3 protein: CASSVEGRRETQYF
V gene: TRBV3-1; CDR3 length: 16; clone size: few; J gene: TRBJ2-1; D gene: -; CDR3 DNA: TGTGCCAGCAGCCCATCAGTCAGACCCGAGGGGAATGAGCAGTTCTTC; CDR3 protein: CASSPSVRPEGNEQFF
V gene: TRBV5-5; CDR3 length: 16; clone size: few; J gene: TRBJ1-3; D gene: -; CDR3 DNA: TGTGCCAGCAGCTTGGAGTTGGGGGCCTCTGGAAACACCATATATTTT; CDR3 protein: CASSLELGASGNTIYF
V gene: TRBV20-1; CDR3 length: 12; clone size: -; J gene: TRBJ1-2; D gene: -; CDR3 DNA: TGCAGTGCTAGTGACAGCTACTATGGCTACACCTTC; CDR3 protein: CSASDSYYGYTF
V gene: TRBV7-8; CDR3 length: 18; clone size: few; J gene: TRBJ2-1; D gene: TRBD2; CDR3 DNA: TGTGCCAGCAGCTTATATCCCTCCACTAGCGGGAGGGCCTGGGGGCAGTTCTTC; CDR3 protein: CASSLYPSTSGRAWGQFF
V gene: TRBV6-1; CDR3 length: 16; clone size: -; J gene: TRBJ2-1; D gene: TRBD2; CDR3 DNA: TGTGCCAGCAGTGCCCGACTAGCGCTCTCCTACAATGAGCAGTTCTTC; CDR3 protein: CASSARLALSYNEQFF
V gene: TRBV3-1; CDR3 length: 14; clone size: -; J gene: TRBJ1-2; D gene: -; CDR3 DNA: TGTGCCAGCAGCCAGGGAGTTGCTAACTATGGCTACACCTTC; CDR3 protein: CASSQGVANYGYTF
V gene: TRBV20-1; CDR3 length: 12; clone size: once; J gene: TRBJ2-7; D gene: -; CDR3 DNA: TGCAGTGCTAGTGTAGCGACCTACGAGCAGTACTTC; CDR3 protein: CSASVATYEQYF
V gene: TRBV7-9; CDR3 length: 13; clone size: few; J gene: TRBJ1-4; D gene: TRBD1; CDR3 DNA: TGTGCCAGCAGGGGACAGGGCGGTGAAAAACTGTTTTTT; CDR3 protein: CASRGQGGEKLFF
V gene: TRBV5-1; CDR3 length: 14; clone size: -; J gene: TRBJ2-4; D gene: -; CDR3 DNA: TGCGCCAGCAGTCCCCGGGCCTCAGGGGACATTCAGTACTTC; CDR3 protein: CASSPRASGDIQYF
V gene: TRBV7-9; CDR3 length: 14; clone size: -; J gene: TRBJ1-2; D gene: TRBD1; CDR3 DNA: TGTGCCAGCATCCCACCAGGGGGCAACTATGGCTACACCTTC; CDR3 protein: CASIPPGGNYGYTF
V gene: TRBV5-1; CDR3 length: 14; clone size: -; J gene: TRBJ1-6; D gene: -; CDR3 DNA: TGCGCCAGCCGCCCAAGGCAGGGCGAGTCACCCCTCCACTTT; CDR3 protein: CASRPRQGESPLHF